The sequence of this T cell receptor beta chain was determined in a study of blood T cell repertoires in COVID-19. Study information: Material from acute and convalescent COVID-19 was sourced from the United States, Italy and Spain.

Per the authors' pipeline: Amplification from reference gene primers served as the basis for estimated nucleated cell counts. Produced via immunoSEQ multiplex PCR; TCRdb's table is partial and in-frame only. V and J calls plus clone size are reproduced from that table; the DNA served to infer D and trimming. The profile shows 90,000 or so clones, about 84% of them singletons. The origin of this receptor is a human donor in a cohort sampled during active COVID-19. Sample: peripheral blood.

In DNA, the CDR3 is TGTGCCAGCAGCCCCTTGAGGGGGACAGGGGCGTATGGCTACACCTTC. Translating it yields CASSPLRGTGAYGYTF. The V call is TRBV28, the J call TRBJ1-2; 10 bases line up with TRBD1. The ends lost 6 bases at V and 5 bases at J; junction bases unmatched: 12. Germline loops: CDR1 MDHEN, CDR2 SYDVKM. The CDR3 totals 16 residues.